This note documents a single T cell receptor (beta chain) sequence. The sample originates from a study of shared clonotypes between healthy human individuals. V gave up 0 bases and J gave up 3 bases, with 13 bases separating them. The germline V gene encodes CDR1 SGHRS and CDR2 YFSETQ. This CDR3 is built from 15 residues. At deep level, the assay was performed. The input for sorted-subset replicate PCRs was around 0.2 ug DNA, about 30,000 T cell genomes. Clones were read by immunoSEQ multiplex PCR, and TCRdb kept only the in-frame ones, dropping some. Of hundreds of thousands of clones listed, approximately 79% are singletons.

The sample consisted of memory CD4+ T cells sorted from blood. The subset denotes: CD45RA-negative fraction. This sequence joins TRBV5-1 and TRBJ2-7, with D tentatively TRBD1 (6 bases). The source is a woman aged 25-40 years in good health. The CDR3 DNA is TGCGCCAGCAGCTTGGTTGGGGGCCAGGGCTACGAGCAGTACTTC. It yields the protein CASSLVGGQGYEQYF.